The source of this TCR beta chain is a study of T-cell reconstitution after alpha-beta-depleted transplantation in children (dated by TCRdb to the mid-2010s). Looking at the study overall: Using TCR repertoire profiling, the study quantitatively followed how T-cell immune reconstitution unfolded in children after TCRalphabeta/CD19-depleted allogeneic hematopoietic cell transplantation. General findings and caveats noted by the study authors: The frequencies of hyperexpanded clones fell over the following months, and after one year, T-cell counts and TCRbeta diversity were mostly attributed to newly produced T cells. The apparently early recovery of alphabetaT-cell counts about two months after transplant reportedly depended on only several hundred rapidly expanded clones that came from non-depleted graft cells. In some patients, the high TCRbeta diversity seen at day 60 was put down to recipient T cells and intrathymic progenitors that had survived conditioning.

Reading the label with the study, this specimen's treatment or condition is: allogeneic hematopoietic cell transplantation with graft depleted of TCRalphabeta T cells and CD19 B cells. The transplant recipients were children given TCRalphabeta/CD19-depleted allogeneic hematopoietic cell grafts. This clonotype was seen at least ten times. What this receptor recognizes is not known. The sample holds no much larger clone one base away, and base qualities are not on file. The CDR3 spans 14 residues, from the cysteine through the phenylalanine. Just the 42-base CDR3 DNA is kept, in frame starting at base 1. Reading the germline V gene gives CDR1 KGHSH and CDR2 LQKENI. V and J are trimmed by 3 bases and 5 bases, and the gene matches miss 6 bases of the junction. Libraries were prepared through PCR. The instrument given in TCRdb is Illumina HiSeq 2500. To normalize quantification of the TCRbeta repertoire, the TCR libraries were built with molecular barcoding that relied on unique molecular identifiers. The raw public data were reprocessed by TCRdb itself: fastp quality trimming at Q25, MiXCR clonotype calling, in-frame beta chains only. A single entry per CDR3 protein holds the most common genes and DNA from its merged rows. The sample table contains roughly 280,000 distinct CDR3 sequences; only one count was recorded for roughly 12% of them. The leading ten clones occupy 23% of the sample.

This receptor was identified in a male patient aged 2 to 10 who had a stem cell transplant for chronic granulomatous disease, so the T cells may come from the graft donor. The specimen was peripheral blood, collected 180 days after TCRalphabeta/CD19-depleted stem cell transplant. The V and J segments used are TRBV18 and TRBJ2-7; 8 central bases correspond to TRBD1. This receptor has the CDR3 CASSPGQGTHEQYF. The sequenced DNA: TGTGCCAGCTCACCCGGACAGGGAACCCACGAGCAGTACTTC.